These 32 T cell receptor beta chains originate from one sample sequenced in a study of blood T cells in healthy people across ages. The second PCR ran roughly 7 to 12 cycles with a sample-barcoded 5' primer and J-beta primers. TCRdb reanalysed the 5' RACE reads using MiXCR and keeps one entry per CDR3 protein. The table includes just over 800,000 distinct CDR3 sequences, around 62% detected once. Sequencing was done on a sample of blood. These TCRs come from a man aged 25 to 40 in good health.

This clonotype turned up a few times. The gene calls are TRBV10-3 and TRBJ2-1; tentatively, D is TRBD1 or TRBD2 (5 bases each). Trimming removed 4 bases at V and 4 bases at J, with 11 bases between. CDR1 is ENHRY and CDR2 is SYGVKD in the germline V gene. The CDR3 has 14 residues. The CDR3 DNA follows: TGTGCCATCAGTGGAGGGACCGAGTACAATGAGCAGTTCTTC. This encodes CAISGGTEYNEQFF.

This clonotype has a handful of counts. The gene calls are TRBV28 and TRBJ1-5; D gene uncertain. With 4 bases removed from V and 5 bases from J, the gap between germline ends came to 15 bases. The germline V gene has CDR1 MDHEN and CDR2 SYDVKM. The CDR3 contains 15 residues. Written as DNA, the CDR3 is TGTGCCAGCAGTTCCCCGGAGGGATGGGATCAGCCCCAGCATTTT. Its protein is CASSSPEGWDQPQHF.

About this clonotype itself: It may be a read error: a sequence one base away is much more abundant. The rearrangement links TRBV2 to TRBJ2-1; D may be TRBD1 (5 bases). Germline V gives CDR1 SNHLY, CDR2 FYNNEI. V lost 3 bases, J lost 13 bases, and 13 bases lay in between. CDR3 size: 12 residues. The DNA for the CDR3 is TGTGCCAGCAGTGACAGGGCGGAGACCCAGTTCTTC. Amino acids: CASSDRAETQFF.

The rearrangement uses TRBV13 and TRBJ1-1; the D is unclear. CDR3 length: 14 amino acids. Germline CDR1 reads PRHDT; CDR2 reads FYEKMQ (reference sequence). The ends were cut back, 2 bases at V and 4 bases at J, with 11 bases in the middle. The chain's CDR3 is CASSLRPATTEAFF. The CDR3 DNA is TGTGCCAGCAGCTTAAGGCCAGCCACCACTGAAGCTTTCTTT.

This clonotype was observed a handful of times. As DNA, the CDR3 is TGCAGTGCCTATACCTCAAAGGAGAACTACGAGCAGTACTTC. Protein sequence: CSAYTSKENYEQYF. This sequence joins TRBV20-1 and TRBJ2-7; D remains ambiguous. CDR1 DFQATT and CDR2 SNEGSKA come from the germline V gene (reference sequence). The V gene lost 6 bases and the J gene lost 3 bases, with 18 bases spanning the gap. The CDR3 spans 14 residues.

On this clonotype: Given a much more abundant clone one base away, this may be a read error. The V call is TRBV9, the J call TRBJ2-3; D is undetermined. This CDR3 comprises 14 residues. Looked up from germline, CDR1 is SGDLS and CDR2 is YYNGEE. CDR3 region: CASSASTHTDAQYF. Here the CDR3 DNA reads TGTGCCAGCAGCGCTTCCACGCACACAGATGCGCAGTATTTT.

The chain carries TRBV12-3 or TRBV12-4 and TRBJ2-2; 11 nucleotides align to TRBD1. After removal of 3 bases from V and 7 bases from J, the junction contained 7 bases not matched to a gene. The CDR3 covers 16 residues. For the CDR3, the DNA is TGTGCCAGCAGTTTTCCGGGACAGGGGGTTGGCGGGGAGCTGTTTTTT. Amino acids: CASSFPGQGVGGELFF.

The chain is built from TRBV6-5 and TRBJ2-1; 7 positions match TRBD2. The CDR3 is 13 amino acids. The junction had 3 bases not matched to a gene; V was cut back by 3 bases and J by 7 bases. Germline V gene data show CDR1 as MNHEY and CDR2 as SVGAGI. The CDR3 loop reads CASSYGRENEQFF. CDR3 sequence (DNA): TGTGCCAGCAGTTATGGGAGGGAGAATGAGCAGTTCTTC.

The CDR3 sequence is CATSVQGSNQPQHF. CDR3 coding DNA: TGTGCCACCAGTGTCCAGGGAAGCAATCAGCCCCAGCATTTT. J is TRBJ1-5 and V is TRBV24-1; D is perhaps TRBD1 (5 bases). The CDR3 is 14 amino acids. V lost 5 bases to trimming and J lost 1 base, with 8 bases between them. The germline CDR1 and CDR2 sequences are KGHDR and SFDVKD.

This chain connects TRBV20-1 to TRBJ2-2, with 9 bases lining up with TRBD2. This CDR3 is 11 amino acids long. V lost 7 bases, J lost 8 bases, and 2 bases stayed unmatched. Germline loops: CDR1 DFQATT, CDR2 SNEGSKA (reference sequence). CDR3 loop: CSVAGVGELFF. The CDR3 DNA is TGCAGTGTAGCGGGGGTGGGGGAGCTGTTTTTT.

This clonotype was counted a few times. The V and J genes are TRBV6-1 and TRBJ2-1, with D unclear. Trimming shortened V by 4 bases and J by 3 bases, and 7 bases separated the two germline ends. The CDR3 loop spans 13 amino acids. The germline gives CDR1 MNHNS, CDR2 SASEGT. CDR3 protein: CASSVAVYNEQFF. For the CDR3, the DNA is TGTGCCAGCAGTGTGGCCGTCTACAATGAGCAGTTCTTC.

This clonotype was seen only a few times. The J gene is TRBJ2-3, the V gene TRBV4-3; D possibly corresponds to TRBD2 (7 bases). Per the germline V gene, CDR1 is LGHNA and CDR2 is YSLEER. Trimming took 0 bases from V and 5 from J, leaving 9 bases between them. The CDR3 loop spans 14 amino acids. The DNA for the CDR3 is TGCGCCAGCAGCCAAGAAGGGGGGGGAGATACGCAGTATTTT. This gives the protein CASSQEGGGDTQYF.

Here the CDR3 reads CASSATGGKGYTF. DNA of the CDR3: TGTGCCAGCAGCGCGACAGGGGGTAAGGGCTACACCTTC. This chain links TRBV9 with TRBJ1-2; TRBD1 aligns across 9 bases. The CDR3 spans 13 residues. The ends lost 3 bases at V and 8 bases at J; junction bases unmatched: 5. CDR1 SGDLS and CDR2 YYNGEE come from the germline V gene.

The gene calls are TRBV24-1 and TRBJ2-7; D call uncertain. The CDR3 is 13 amino acids. V lost 1 base and J 6 bases, leaving 9 bases between the germline ends. CDR1 and CDR2 from the germline V gene are KGHDR and SFDVKD. DNA for the CDR3: TGTGCCACCAGTGATTTTCGGCGCCTCGAGCAGTACTTC. The encoded protein is CATSDFRRLEQYF.

The chain combines TRBV5-1 with TRBJ1-4; TRBD1 matches 8 bases. V was pared by 4 bases and J by 7 bases, with 6 bases of the junction left unmatched. Germline CDR1 is SGHRS and CDR2 is YFSETQ. The CDR3 is 14 amino acids. The CDR3 reads CASSPTGDREKLFF. CDR3 nucleotides: TGCGCCAGCAGCCCGACAGGGGATCGTGAAAAACTGTTTTTT.

The chain uses TRBV29-1 and TRBJ2-5, with 11 bases matching TRBD1. The closer fit of TRBJ2-7 to the DNA end suggests the J call may be wrong. Germline V gene data show CDR1 as SQVTM and CDR2 as ANQGSEA. This CDR3 is 15 amino acids long. The CDR3 bases are TGCAGCGTTCCCTCCTCGGACAGGGGGCCCTACGAGCAGTACTTC. Translated, it gives CSVPSSDRGPYEQYF.

The chain carries TRBV18 and TRBJ1-2; tentative D call: TRBD1 (6 bases). The CDR3 contains 14 residues. Germline values: CDR1 KGHSH, CDR2 LQKENI. The V and J ends lost 6 bases and 3 bases respectively, with 14 bases between them. The CDR3 sequence: CASSPTEGDYGYTF. CDR3 bases: TGTGCCAGCTCCCCGACAGAGGGGGACTATGGCTACACCTTC.

This clonotype was recorded once. The V call is TRBV7-2, the J call TRBJ2-5, with 7 positions matching TRBD1. The J call is in doubt because the DNA end fits TRBJ2-7 better. Germline V gene data show CDR1 as SGHTA and CDR2 as FQGNSA. CDR3 length: 14 amino acids. CDR3 amino acids: CASSVVGGIDEQYF. CDR3 coding DNA: TGTGCCAGCAGCGTAGTAGGGGGCATCGACGAGCAGTACTTC.

The chain combines TRBV5-1 with TRBJ1-1; TRBD1 aligns across 8 bases. The germline gives CDR1 SGHRS, CDR2 YFSETQ. Germline trimming cut 4 bases from V and 0 bases from J; bases unmatched to any gene: 5. The CDR3 runs 15 residues. The CDR3 spells CASSGTGQLNTEAFF. The CDR3 DNA sequence: TGCGCCAGCAGCGGGACAGGTCAGTTGAACACTGAAGCTTTCTTT.

This clonotype was recorded a few times. The V gene is TRBV25-1, the J gene TRBJ1-2; D might be TRBD1 (5 bases). V was trimmed by 1 base and J by 3 bases, leaving 12 bases between them. Per the germline V gene, CDR1 is MGHDK and CDR2 is SYGVNS. The CDR3 spans 15 residues. The CDR3 DNA sequence: TGTGCCAGCAGTGAATGGGGGGACCTCGACTATGGCTACACCTTC. It yields the protein CASSEWGDLDYGYTF.

The rearrangement links TRBV20-1 to TRBJ2-3, with TRBD2 identical over 8 bases. With V trimmed by 4 bases and J by 2 bases, 17 bases remained unmatched. Germline CDR1 is DFQATT and CDR2 is SNEGSKA (reference sequence). This CDR3 comprises 18 residues. The CDR3 DNA sequence: TGCAGTGCTAACCGTGCCTCGAGCGGGGGTTCTCTCACAGATACGCAGTATTTT. Translating it yields CSANRASSGGSLTDTQYF.

This clonotype was recorded once. Possible read error: a much larger clone is one base away. This chain uses TRBV7-9 with TRBJ1-2, with TRBD1 matching over 8 bases. CDR1 and CDR2 (germline): SEHNR, FQNEAQ (reference sequence). The trim removed 7 bases at V and 4 bases at J, leaving 5 bases unmatched. The CDR3 has 13 residues. The CDR3 protein is CASTPGGGYGYTF. The DNA of the CDR3 is TGTGCCAGCACCCCAGGGGGCGGCTATGGCTACACCTTC.

This clonotype appeared once. The CDR3 sequence: CASSSEEVFNEQYF. The DNA for the CDR3 is TGCGCCAGCAGCTCGGAGGAGGTTTTCAACGAGCAGTACTTC. This rearrangement joins TRBV5-1 to TRBJ2-7; the D gene is possibly TRBD2 (5 bases). CDR1 and CDR2 from the germline V gene are SGHRS and YFSETQ. Deletions cut 3 bases from V and 5 bases from J, with 15 bases between. The CDR3 spans 14 residues. The full variable domain, with the rest looked up from reference TRBV5-1 and TRBJ2-7, is KAGVTQTPRYLIKTRGQQVTLSCSPISGHRSVSWYQQTPGQGLQFLFEYFSETQRNKGNFPGRFSGRQFSNSRSEMNVSTLELGDSALYLCASSSEEVFNEQYFGPGTRLTVT.

V gene TRBV6-2 or TRBV6-3 combines with J gene TRBJ2-5; 9 bases agree with TRBD1. The germline V gene encodes CDR1 MNHEY and CDR2 SVGEGT. CDR3 length: 19 residues. V lost 0 bases to trimming and J lost 3 bases; unmatched junction nucleotides: 14. The chain's CDR3 is CASSYSAETGQGLEETQYF. In nucleotides, the CDR3 is TGTGCCAGCAGTTACTCCGCGGAAACGGGACAGGGTTTGGAAGAGACCCAGTACTTC.

The chain couples TRBV30 to TRBJ1-6; D may be TRBD1 (6 bases). The CDR3 totals 10 residues. Trimming cost V 3 bases and J 18 bases, with 12 bases left between them. Germline assignment: CDR1 GTSNPN and CDR2 SVGIG (reference sequence). As DNA, the CDR3 is TGTGCCTGGAGCGGACAGTGGCCCCACTTT. It encodes CAWSGQWPHF.

Regarding this clonotype: This may arise from a read error, as a much more abundant clone is one base away. V and J are TRBV7-9 and TRBJ2-1; 8 bases are shared with TRBD2. This CDR3 region has 12 residues. CDR1 and CDR2 (germline): SEHNR, FQNEAQ (reference sequence). The CDR3 here is CASSRTSSEQVF. CDR3 DNA sequence: TGTGCCAGCAGCCGGACTAGCTCTGAGCAGGTCTTC.

The rearrangement uses TRBV7-2 and TRBJ2-1; D gene unclear. Germline V gene sequence: CDR1 SGHTA, CDR2 FQGNSA. This CDR3 has 15 residues. V was clipped by 0 bases and J by 6 bases, with 12 bases between them. CDR3 DNA: TGTGCCAGCAGCTTAGCTGTGTCACCATCCAATGAGCAGTTCTTC. Translated, it gives CASSLAVSPSNEQFF.

This clonotype has more than one count but fewer than ten. The chain joins TRBV20-1 to TRBJ2-1; 11 positions match TRBD2. The CDR3 runs 17 residues. The J segment lost 2 bases and the V segment lost 7 bases, leaving 13 bases of the junction unmatched. CDR1 and CDR2 (germline): DFQATT, SNEGSKA (reference sequence). CDR3 bases: TGCAGTGGGGGCAGACTAGCGGGGTCGGAAACCTACAATGAGCAGTTCTTC. Translating it yields CSGGRLAGSETYNEQFF.

The rearrangement joins TRBV28 to TRBJ2-7, with 7 bases lining up with TRBD2. Germline-derived CDR1 and CDR2 are MDHEN and SYDVKM. The CDR3 is 15 residues long. V lost 6 bases to trimming and J lost 2 bases; unmatched junction nucleotides: 10. The CDR3 reads CASSSAGKLPYEQYF. The CDR3 DNA follows: TGTGCCAGCAGCTCAGCGGGGAAACTTCCCTACGAGCAGTACTTC.

The chain employs TRBV20-1 and TRBJ2-7; 8 nucleotides match TRBD2. This CDR3 has 14 residues. V dropped 6 bases and J dropped 6; count of bases not matched to a gene: 13. CDR1 DFQATT and CDR2 SNEGSKA come from the germline V gene (reference sequence). The CDR3 spells CSARGGGPRREQYF. In DNA, the CDR3 is TGCAGTGCCCGGGGGGGTGGGCCTCGTCGCGAGCAGTACTTC.

This clonotype was recorded a few times. The chain is built from TRBV27 and TRBJ1-5, with D possibly TRBD1 on 6 matching bases. Germline loops: CDR1 MNHEY, CDR2 SMNVEV (reference sequence). This CDR3 contains 14 residues. V shed 5 bases and J shed 7 bases, with 15 bases lying between them. In nucleotides, the CDR3 is TGTGCCAGCAGTCAGCGGGGGCTTAACCAGCCCCAGCATTTT. Translation: CASSQRGLNQPQHF.

Only a few counts were recorded for this clonotype. The V gene is TRBV3-1, the J gene TRBJ2-1; 10 positions match TRBD2. Germline trimming cut 2 bases from V and 8 bases from J; bases unmatched to any gene: 3. Germline V gene data show CDR1 as LGHDT and CDR2 as YNNKEL (reference sequence). The CDR3 totals 14 residues. Here the CDR3 reads CASSQQRGGYEQFF. DNA for the CDR3: TGTGCCAGCAGCCAACAGCGGGGGGGCTATGAGCAGTTCTTC.